One and the same sample provided the 24 T cell receptor beta chains below, sequenced in a study of radiotherapy plus CTLA-4 blockade in lung cancer. Sequencing was performed with immunoSEQ multiplex PCR; in TCRdb, only in-frame clones are kept and a portion is missing. Of some 67,000 clones in the sample, roughly 76% were seen once. This specimen was peripheral blood, taken from a patient treated with radiotherapy plus ipilimumab. The receptors were sampled from a human donor with non-small cell lung cancer whose response to radiotherapy plus ipilimumab could not be evaluated. Some clones in this sample may be carry-over from other donors' samples.

The V gene is TRBV4-1, the J gene TRBJ1-4, with D perhaps matching TRBD1 (5 bases). CDR3 size: 14 residues. V lost 4 bases and J 7 bases, leaving 13 bases between the germline ends. Germline assignment: CDR1 MGHRA and CDR2 YSYEKL. CDR3 nucleotides: TGCGCCAGCAGCCCTGGACAAGTCGGTGAAAAACTGTTTTTT. The encoded protein is CASSPGQVGEKLFF.

Worth noting for this clone: Additional DNA sequences in this sample encode the identical CDR3. The chain is built from TRBV7-2 and TRBJ1-6, with D hard to call. The CDR3 consists of 14 residues. Per the germline V gene, CDR1 is SGHTA and CDR2 is FQGNSA. Trimming took 3 bases from V and 9 from J, leaving 12 bases between them. The CDR3 here is CASSFQREGSPLHF. In DNA, the CDR3 is TGTGCCAGCAGCTTTCAGAGGGAAGGTTCACCCCTCCACTTT.

This clone has just a few counts. V and J are TRBV5-1 and TRBJ2-1; 9 nucleotides align to TRBD2. This CDR3 comprises 17 residues. V trimming: 0 bases; J trimming: 3 bases; junction bases outside the gene matches: 7. Germline lookup yields CDR1 SGHRS and CDR2 YFSETQ. CDR3 bases: TGCGCCAGCAGCTTGGGGTTAGCGGGGGCCAACTACAATGAGCAGTTCTTC. Its translation: CASSLGLAGANYNEQFF.

The chain couples TRBV2 to TRBJ2-3; 9 nucleotides align to TRBD1. The germline V gene encodes CDR1 SNHLY and CDR2 FYNNEI. V trimming: 6 bases; J trimming: 5 bases; junction bases outside the gene matches: 6. This CDR3 is built from 14 residues. CDR3 sequence: CASSTGGALDTQYF. CDR3 DNA: TGTGCCAGCAGCACAGGGGGCGCGTTAGATACGCAGTATTTT.

The chain employs TRBV6-5 and TRBJ1-1; the D gene is possibly TRBD1 (6 bases). The V gene lost 2 bases and the J gene lost 2 bases, with 12 bases spanning the gap. This CDR3 has 15 residues. Germline values: CDR1 MNHEY, CDR2 SVGAGI. The CDR3 loop reads CASSYGGALNTEAFF. CDR3 in DNA: TGTGCCAGCAGTTACGGGGGGGCCCTCAACACTGAAGCTTTCTTT.

The rearrangement joins TRBV10-3 to TRBJ2-2, with D possibly TRBD1 on 5 matching bases. The CDR3 contains 14 residues. The V end lost 3 bases, the J end lost 2 bases, and 7 bases lay between the germline ends. Germline CDR1 ENHRY, CDR2 SYGVKD. In DNA, the CDR3 is TGTGCCATCAGTGACAGGGTAAACACCGGGGAGCTGTTTTTT. It codes for CAISDRVNTGELFF.

V and J are TRBV2 and TRBJ2-5; D is unclear. V was clipped by 7 bases and J by 5 bases, with 8 bases between them. Germline V gene lookup returns CDR1 SNHLY and CDR2 FYNNEI. This CDR3 has 11 amino acids. CDR3 DNA: TGTGCCAGCACCGACGGGGAGACCCAGTACTTC. Translating it yields CASTDGETQYF.

This clone was seen more than once but under ten times. CDR3: CASSGGGETQYF. CDR3 DNA sequence: TGTGCCAGCTCAGGAGGAGGAGAGACCCAGTACTTC. The chain is built from TRBV6-1 and TRBJ2-5; D is possibly TRBD2 (5 bases). The germline CDR1 and CDR2 sequences are MNHNS and SASEGT. Trimming pared 8 bases from V and 4 bases from J, leaving 11 bases between. This CDR3 has 12 residues.

The genes are TRBV10-3 and TRBJ1-4, with 11 bases identical to TRBD1. Germline CDR1 is ENHRY and CDR2 is SYGVKD. After removal of 2 bases from V and 6 bases from J, the junction contained 5 bases not matched to a gene. The CDR3 extends over 16 amino acids. CDR3 protein: CAISETGQGAYEKLFF. CDR3 nucleotides: TGTGCCATCAGTGAGACTGGACAGGGGGCTTATGAAAAACTGTTTTTT.

The chain recombines TRBV9 with TRBJ2-7; D remains ambiguous. Trimming left V 0 bases short and J 0 bases short, with 4 bases between. From germline, CDR1 is SGDLS and CDR2 YYNGEE. CDR3 length: 13 residues. CDR3 sequence: CASSVGASYEQYF. The CDR3 coding sequence is TGTGCCAGCAGCGTAGGGGCCTCCTACGAGCAGTACTTC.

The V gene is TRBV4-1, the J gene TRBJ1-2; 9 nucleotides agree with TRBD1. The trim removed 6 bases at V and 4 bases at J, leaving 6 bases unmatched. The CDR3 totals 14 residues. CDR1 MGHRA and CDR2 YSYEKL come from the germline V gene. The CDR3, as DNA: TGCGCCAGCAGTCGGGACAGGGAATTCTATGGCTACACCTTC. Translating gives CASSRDREFYGYTF.

This clone was seen a few times. V and J are TRBV5-1 and TRBJ2-5, with 7 bases that match TRBD2. V was clipped by 5 bases and J by 5 bases; unmatched bases: 3. Germline-derived CDR1 and CDR2 are SGHRS and YFSETQ. This CDR3 contains 12 residues. This CDR3 reads CASRAGSETQYF. In DNA form, the CDR3 reads TGCGCCAGCAGAGCGGGGAGTGAGACCCAGTACTTC.

V is TRBV5-4 and J is TRBJ2-7; a weak D match, TRBD1 (6 bases). The CDR3 covers 13 residues. V lost 0 bases, J lost 12 bases, and 16 bases lay in between. The germline gives CDR1 SGHNT, CDR2 YYREEE (reference sequence). The CDR3 loop is CASSLEGRQERYF. The CDR3 DNA reads as TGTGCCAGCAGCTTGGAAGGGCGACAGGAGAGGTACTTC. The full variable domain, with the rest looked up from reference TRBV5-4 and TRBJ2-7, is ETGVTQSPTHLIKTRGQQVTLRCSSQSGHNTVSWYQQALGQGPQFIFQYYREEENGRGNFPPRFSGLQFPNYSSELNVNALELDDSALYLCASSLEGRQERYFGPGTRLTVT.

The rearrangement uses TRBV5-7 and TRBJ1-6, with D unclear. TRBV5-7 is an ORF for which the function is uncertain. V gave up 0 bases and J gave up 8 bases, with 18 bases separating them. CDR3 length: 17 residues. The CDR3 protein is CASSLEMAHSSYSPLHF. In DNA form, the CDR3 reads TGTGCCAGCAGCTTGGAAATGGCCCACAGTTCCTATTCACCCCTCCACTTT.

This clone has a handful of counts. V usage is TRBV28 and J usage is TRBJ2-5; the D gene is possibly TRBD1 (5 bases). The CDR3 consists of 15 residues. The germline V and J ends were trimmed by 5 bases and 4 bases, with 17 bases remaining between them. The germline V gene has CDR1 MDHEN and CDR2 SYDVKM. This CDR3 reads CASSTTEADPETQYF. Here the CDR3 DNA reads TGTGCCAGCAGTACGACAGAGGCGGATCCAGAGACCCAGTACTTC.

V and J are TRBV7-2 and TRBJ1-2; possibly TRBD1 for D (6 bases). There are 13 residues in the CDR3. The germline V gene has CDR1 SGHTA and CDR2 FQGNSA. Trimming removed 6 bases from V and 4 bases from J, with 12 bases in between. CDR3 loop: CASSRTALYGYTF. CDR3 nucleotide sequence: TGTGCCAGCAGTCGGACAGCGCTCTATGGCTACACCTTC.

This chain connects TRBV7-3 to TRBJ2-3; D not certain. Germline loops: CDR1 SGHTA, CDR2 FQGTGA. Trimming took off 2 bases at V and 6 bases at J, with 18 bases between the two ends. The CDR3 is 16 amino acids. The CDR3 coding sequence is TGTGCCAGCAGCTTATCGGGTACCCATTCCGGGGATACGCAGTATTTT. This encodes CASSLSGTHSGDTQYF.

The chain has TRBV28 and TRBJ1-5, with D possibly being TRBD1 (6 bases). This CDR3 has 14 amino acids. Germline V CDR1 and CDR2: MDHEN, SYDVKM. V was shortened by 7 bases and J by 9 bases, with 19 bases between the two germline ends. The CDR3 nucleotides read TGTGCCAGCATCCCAAACCGCCTGACAGGGCCCCAGCATTTT. Translated, it gives CASIPNRLTGPQHF.

V and J are TRBV14 and TRBJ2-1; 7 positions agree with TRBD1. Germline CDR1 and CDR2: SGHDN and FVKESK. The CDR3 totals 12 residues. The V gene end was trimmed by 4 bases and the J gene end by 13 bases; junction bases not matched to a gene: 7. The CDR3 is CASSLQGQSQFF. In DNA, the CDR3 is TGTGCCAGCAGCCTCCAGGGACAGTCACAGTTCTTC.

The chain uses TRBV18 and TRBJ2-7; D is unclear. This CDR3 contains 14 residues. With 1 base removed from V and 5 bases from J, the gap between germline ends came to 12 bases. Germline CDR1 reads KGHSH; CDR2 reads LQKENI. The CDR3 protein is CASSPQALEHEQYF. DNA for the CDR3: TGTGCCAGCTCACCACAAGCTCTCGAGCACGAGCAGTACTTC.

In the case of this clone: The sample carries other DNA sequences with the same CDR3. The V call is TRBV5-4, the J call TRBJ1-6, with unresolved D. The V end lost 2 bases, the J end lost 7 bases, and 10 bases lay between the germline ends. The CDR3 contains 14 residues. CDR1 is SGHNT and CDR2 is YYREEE in the germline V gene (reference sequence). The CDR3, as DNA: TGTGCCAGCAGCTTACACCCAATCAATTCACCCCTCCACTTT. Its protein is CASSLHPINSPLHF.

This rearrangement joins TRBV10-3 to TRBJ2-2, with D maybe TRBD1 (5 bases). Germline CDR1 ENHRY, CDR2 SYGVKD. The CDR3 is made up of 14 amino acids. The V and J ends lost 2 bases and 5 bases respectively, with 9 bases between them. The CDR3 loop is CAISEESGTGELFF. The CDR3 nucleotides are TGTGCCATCAGTGAGGAGTCAGGGACCGGGGAGCTGTTTTTT.

The chain uses TRBV6-6 and TRBJ1-3; D is ambiguous. The CDR3 runs to 16 residues. CDR1 and CDR2 from the germline V gene are MNHNY and SVGAGI (reference sequence). Trimming removed 0 bases from V and 1 base from J, with 10 bases in between. DNA for the CDR3: TGTGCCAGCAGTTACTCGCGCCAGACTTCTGGAAACACCATATATTTT. It codes for CASSYSRQTSGNTIYF.

This sequence joins TRBV27 and TRBJ2-2; TRBD1 is a possible D gene (6 bases). With 5 bases removed from V and 5 bases from J, the gap between germline ends came to 12 bases. Germline values: CDR1 MNHEY, CDR2 SMNVEV (reference sequence). This CDR3 is built from 14 residues. This chain's CDR3 is CASSPGQTTGELFF. Written as DNA, the CDR3 is TGTGCCAGCAGTCCGGGACAAACTACCGGGGAGCTGTTTTTT.